These 3 T cell receptor beta chains were all obtained from the same sample, sequenced in a study of CXCR3-negative and CXCR3-positive naive CD8 T cells. Study-wide results and caveats: TRB CDR3s of CXCR3-positive naive cells were more hydrophobic than those of CXCR3-negative naive cells.

TRB cDNA libraries were made by UMI-labeled 5' RACE. Following a re-call of the 5' RACE reads, TCRdb has one entry per CDR3 protein and lacks DNA. The listing contains more than 80,000 distinct CDR3 sequences. No antigen has been assigned to these receptors. The sequenced sample consisted of naive CXCR3+ CD8+ T cells from blood. Sample subset: CD45RO-CCR7+CD27+CD95- naive CD8+ T cells expressing CXCR3 (TNR3+). The receptor set was obtained from a human donor in good health. Some clones in this sample may be carry-over from other donors' samples.

The chain is built from TRBV4-2 and TRBJ2-2; TCRdb gives TRBD2 as the D gene, but with no DNA this cannot be confirmed. In germline, CDR1 is LGHNA, CDR2 YNFKEQ. This CDR3 has 15 amino acids. The chain's CDR3 is CASSPRRGGTGELFF.

The chain is built from TRBV10-3 and TRBJ2-3; the D gene TCRdb calls, TRBD1, cannot be checked with no DNA. Germline CDR1 reads ENHRY; CDR2 reads SYGVKD. The CDR3 is 14 residues long. The CDR3 protein is CAISESAQGDTQYF.

This CDR3 is CASSLGLAGGTTSTDTQYF. This chain joins TRBV5-1 and TRBJ2-3; TCRdb reports TRBD2, a call that lacks DNA to check it against. This CDR3 has 19 residues. Germline CDR1 and CDR2: SGHRS and YFSETQ. Based on the CDR3 plus reference TRBV5-1 and TRBJ2-3, the full variable domain is KAGVTQTPRYLIKTRGQQVTLSCSPISGHRSVSWYQQTPGQGLQFLFEYFSETQRNKGNFPGRFSGRQFSNSRSEMNVSTLELGDSALYLCASSLGLAGGTTSTDTQYFGPGTRLTVL.